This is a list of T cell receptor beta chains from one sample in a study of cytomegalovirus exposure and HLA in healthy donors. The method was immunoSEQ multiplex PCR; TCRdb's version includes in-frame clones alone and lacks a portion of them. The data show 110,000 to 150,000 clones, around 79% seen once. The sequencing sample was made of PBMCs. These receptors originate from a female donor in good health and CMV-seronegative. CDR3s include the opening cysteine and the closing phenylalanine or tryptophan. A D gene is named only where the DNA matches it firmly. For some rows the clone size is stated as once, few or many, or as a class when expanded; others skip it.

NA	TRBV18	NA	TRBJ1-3	CASSSNFDTIYF	TGTGCCAGCTCATCCAACTTTGACACCATATATTTT
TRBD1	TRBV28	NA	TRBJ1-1	CASSFIPGGAAEAFF	TGTGCCAGCAGTTTTATCCCAGGGGGCGCGGCTGAAGCTTTCTTT
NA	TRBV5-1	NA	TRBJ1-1	CASSWIQGNTEAFF	TGCGCCAGCAGCTGGATACAGGGGAACACTGAAGCTTTCTTT
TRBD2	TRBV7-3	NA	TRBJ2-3	CASSLNSGGDTQYF	TGTGCCAGCAGCTTAAACAGCGGGGGCGATACGCAGTATTTT
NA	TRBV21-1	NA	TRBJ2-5	CASSKEVEETQYF	TGTGCCAGCAGCAAAGAAGTTGAGGAGACCCAGTACTTC
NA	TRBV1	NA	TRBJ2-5	CTSSRTSGGSRETQYF	TGCACCAGCAGCCGGACTAGCGGGGGGTCGCGGGAGACCCAGTACTTC
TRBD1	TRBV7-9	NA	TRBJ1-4	CASSLYGQGGEKLFF	TGTGCCAGCAGCTTATACGGACAGGGAGGCGAAAAACTGTTTTTT
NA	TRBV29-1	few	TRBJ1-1	CSSRTANTEAFF	TGCAGCTCTCGGACAGCGAACACTGAAGCTTTCTTT
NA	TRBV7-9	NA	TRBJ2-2	CASSFRGNTGELFF	TGTGCCAGCAGCTTCCGAGGGAACACCGGGGAGCTGTTTTTT
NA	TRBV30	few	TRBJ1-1	CAWSPKSGRPGAFF	TGTGCCTGGAGTCCCAAAAGCGGGAGACCCGGGGCTTTCTTT
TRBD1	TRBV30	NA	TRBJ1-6	CAWSTGGTGFYSPLHF	TGTGCCTGGAGCACCGGGGGGACAGGGTTTTACTCACCCCTCCACTTT
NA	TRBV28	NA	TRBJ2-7	CASSFLASEQYF	TGTGCCAGCAGTTTTCTAGCAAGCGAGCAGTACTTC
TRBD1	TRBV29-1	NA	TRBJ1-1	CSVLVQGENTEAFF	TGCAGCGTTTTAGTACAGGGGGAGAACACTGAAGCTTTCTTT
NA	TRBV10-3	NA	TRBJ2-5	CAISEPSWQGETQYF	TGTGCCATCAGTGAGCCAAGTTGGCAGGGAGAGACCCAGTACTTC
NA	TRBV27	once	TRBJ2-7	CASSSREILYEQYF	TGTGCCAGCAGTTCCCGGGAGATCCTCTACGAGCAGTACTTC
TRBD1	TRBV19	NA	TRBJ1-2	CASSPQGGQGYGYTF	TGTGCCAGTAGTCCCCAGGGAGGACAGGGTTATGGCTACACCTTC
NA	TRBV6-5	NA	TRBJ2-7	CASRDSYEQYF	TGTGCCAGCAGGGACAGCTACGAGCAGTACTTC
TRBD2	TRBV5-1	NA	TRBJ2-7	CASSLAGLAREQYF	TGCGCCAGCAGCTTGGCGGGACTAGCGCGGGAGCAGTACTTC
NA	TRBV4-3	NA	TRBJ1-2	CASSPRHLSNYGYTF	TGCGCCAGCAGCCCAAGACACCTTTCTAACTATGGCTACACCTTC
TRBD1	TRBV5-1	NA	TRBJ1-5	CASSLGGGLGQPQHF	TGCGCCAGCAGCTTGGGAGGGGGCTTGGGTCAGCCCCAGCATTTT
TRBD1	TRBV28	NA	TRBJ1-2	CASSRTGGAYGYTF	TGTGCCAGCAGTCGGACAGGGGGTGCCTATGGCTACACCTTC
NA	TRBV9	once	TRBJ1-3	CASSDQGNTIYF	TGTGCCAGCAGCGATCAGGGAAACACCATATATTTT